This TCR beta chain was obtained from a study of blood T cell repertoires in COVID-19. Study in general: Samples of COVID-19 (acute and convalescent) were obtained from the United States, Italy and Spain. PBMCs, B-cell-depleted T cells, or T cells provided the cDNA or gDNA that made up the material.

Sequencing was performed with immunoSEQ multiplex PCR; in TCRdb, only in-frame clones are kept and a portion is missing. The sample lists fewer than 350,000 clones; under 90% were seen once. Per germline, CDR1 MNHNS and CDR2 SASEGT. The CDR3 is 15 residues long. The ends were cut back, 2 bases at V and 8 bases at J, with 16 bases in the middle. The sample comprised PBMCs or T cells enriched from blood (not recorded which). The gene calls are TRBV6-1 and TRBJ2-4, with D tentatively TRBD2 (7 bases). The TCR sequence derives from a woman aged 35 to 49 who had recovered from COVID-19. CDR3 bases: TGTGCCAGCAGTGAACCGGGGGGCCGTTTGGACATTCAGTACTTC. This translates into CASSEPGGRLDIQYF.